These 27 T cell receptor beta chains were all obtained from the same sample, sequenced in a study of blood T cell repertoires in COVID-19. The table came from immunoSEQ multiplex PCR; TCRdb's copy has only in-frame clones and leaves some out. The table shows around 380,000 clones, with 80% to 90% occurring only once. Sequenced input: PBMCs or T cells enriched from blood (not recorded which). The receptor set was obtained from a man in his thirties or forties who had recovered from COVID-19.

J is TRBJ1-1 and V is TRBV7-2; D remains unclear. Per germline, CDR1 SGHTA and CDR2 FQGNSA. This CDR3 region has 16 residues. The V and J ends lost 7 bases and 1 base respectively, with 19 bases between them. The CDR3 spells CASNVGLLTENTEAFF. CDR3 bases: TGTGCCAGCAATGTTGGACTGCTAACAGAGAACACTGAAGCTTTCTTT.

J is TRBJ2-2 and V is TRBV7-6, with D possibly matching TRBD1 (5 bases). Trimming removed 6 bases at V and 5 bases at J, with 13 bases between. This CDR3 contains 14 residues. CDR1 and CDR2 from the germline V gene are SGHVS and FNYEAQ. For the CDR3, the DNA is TGTGCCAGCAGGGACATACGACGGACCGGGGAGCTGTTTTTT. Translation gives CASRDIRRTGELFF.

The chain uses TRBV27 and TRBJ1-6, with 9 bases matching TRBD1. The germline gives CDR1 MNHEY, CDR2 SMNVEV (reference sequence). The CDR3 runs 13 residues. Germline trimming cut 6 bases from V and 6 bases from J; bases unmatched to any gene: 0. CDR3 DNA sequence: TGTGCCAGCAGGGACAGGGGTAATTCACCCCTCCACTTT. Translating it yields CASRDRGNSPLHF.

This clone was seen just once. The CDR3 coding sequence is TGCAGCGTTGAGGTGAGGGACAGAGCTAACTATGGCTACACCTTC. It translates to CSVEVRDRANYGYTF. The rearrangement links TRBV29-1 to TRBJ1-2; 7 nucleotides line up with TRBD1. There are 15 residues in the CDR3. V lost 3 bases to trimming and J lost 0 bases; unmatched junction nucleotides: 7. Germline V gives CDR1 SQVTM, CDR2 ANQGSEA.

The chain links TRBV29-1 to TRBJ2-7; TRBD1 might be the D (6 bases). Germline CDR1 reads SQVTM; CDR2 reads ANQGSEA. V lost 7 bases and J 3 bases, leaving 10 bases between the germline ends. The CDR3 spans 11 residues. The CDR3 DNA reads TGCAGCGCATCGGACAGCTACGAGCAGTACTTC. This encodes CSASDSYEQYF.

This clone occurred once. This chain's CDR3 is CASSLAAVDRGFSAFF. Here the CDR3 DNA reads TGTGCCAGCAGCTTAGCAGCGGTGGACAGGGGTTTTTCAGCTTTCTTT. This chain uses TRBV7-2 with TRBJ1-1, with TRBD1 matching over 9 bases. This CDR3 region has 16 residues. J was trimmed by 10 bases and V by 0 bases; bases with no gene match: 12. In germline, CDR1 is SGHTA, CDR2 FQGNSA.

This chain connects TRBV6-5 to TRBJ1-5; maybe TRBD1 (6 bases). The CDR3 spans 15 residues. CDR1 MNHEY and CDR2 SVGAGI come from the germline V gene. V was trimmed by 5 bases and J by 6 bases, leaving 17 bases between them. CDR3 amino acids: CASSQQQGTSQPQHF. In DNA form, the CDR3 reads TGTGCCAGCAGTCAACAACAGGGAACCAGTCAGCCCCAGCATTTT.

V and J are TRBV7-3 and TRBJ1-1; TRBD1 might be the D (5 bases). The V and J ends lost 4 bases and 2 bases respectively, with 14 bases between them. This CDR3 comprises 15 residues. CDR1 SGHTA and CDR2 FQGTGA come from the germline V gene. CDR3 in amino acids: CASSSVRQSNTEAFF. CDR3 DNA: TGTGCCAGCAGCTCCGTTCGACAGAGTAACACTGAAGCTTTCTTT.

CDR3 DNA: TGTGCCAGCAGCTACACTCCCGGGACTAGCGGGGGGACGCAGTATTTT. Residues: CASSYTPGTSGGTQYF. V and J are TRBV7-3 and TRBJ2-3, with TRBD2 matching 15 bases. Germline V gene data show CDR1 as SGHTA and CDR2 as FQGTGA. V trimming: 4 bases; J trimming: 9 bases; junction bases outside the gene matches: 8. The CDR3 is 16 amino acids.

The chain couples TRBV5-1 to TRBJ2-1; 8 bases align to TRBD2. Germline CDR1 SGHRS, CDR2 YFSETQ. The CDR3 runs to 17 residues. The V and J ends lost 4 bases and 1 base, in that order; junction bases with no gene match: 10. CDR3 residues: CASSQAAGAWSYNEQFF. In nucleotides, the CDR3 is TGCGCCAGCAGCCAAGCAGCGGGGGCCTGGTCCTACAATGAGCAGTTCTTC.

This clone was detected a few times. The chain recombines TRBV9 with TRBJ1-2; TRBD1 matches 8 bases. CDR1 is SGDLS and CDR2 is YYNGEE in the germline V gene. V shed 3 bases and J 2 bases; nucleotides not matched to a gene: 12. CDR3 length: 17 amino acids. The CDR3 is CASSAGSGTGANYGYTF. CDR3 in DNA: TGTGCCAGCAGCGCGGGTTCCGGGACAGGCGCCAACTATGGCTACACCTTC.

The CDR3 reads CASSPAARQAWEQYF. CDR3 coding DNA: TGTGCCAGCAGTCCAGCCGCGAGACAGGCGTGGGAGCAGTACTTC. The gene calls are TRBV27 and TRBJ2-7, with a tentative D call TRBD1 (6 bases). V lost 5 bases and J lost 7, with 21 bases in between. Germline loops: CDR1 MNHEY, CDR2 SMNVEV (reference sequence). This CDR3 comprises 15 residues.

This clone was recorded a few times. The chain joins TRBV25-1 to TRBJ2-3, with D hard to call. This CDR3 spans 14 amino acids. The V end was cut by 0 bases, the J end by 2 bases, with 6 bases between. Germline V gene lookup returns CDR1 MGHDK and CDR2 SYGVNS. The CDR3: CASSEYSLTDTQYF. For the CDR3, the DNA is TGTGCCAGCAGTGAATATTCCCTCACAGATACGCAGTATTTT.

This clone is a singleton in its sample. The CDR3 DNA sequence: TGTGCCAGCAGTGAAGCGGGAGGGAGCCCGAACACCGGGGAGCTGTTTTTT. Amino acids: CASSEAGGSPNTGELFF. The gene calls are TRBV2 and TRBJ2-2; 7 bases are shared with TRBD2. V trimming: 0 bases; J trimming: 0 bases; junction bases outside the gene matches: 4. Germline V lookup: CDR1 SNHLY, CDR2 FYNNEI. This CDR3 has 17 residues.

The chain combines TRBV29-1 with TRBJ2-1, with D possibly matching TRBD1 (6 bases). The CDR3 length is 14 residues. Germline V gives CDR1 SQVTM, CDR2 ANQGSEA. Trimming took 4 bases from V and 0 from J, leaving 10 bases between them. The CDR3 here is CSVVTGFSYNEQFF. The CDR3 DNA follows: TGCAGCGTTGTGACAGGCTTCTCCTACAATGAGCAGTTCTTC.

The rearrangement joins TRBV5-1 to TRBJ1-6; 11 bases map to TRBD1. The CDR3 loop spans 15 amino acids. The germline V gene encodes CDR1 SGHRS and CDR2 YFSETQ. V shed 0 bases and J 9 bases; nucleotides not matched to a gene: 2. CDR3 coding DNA: TGCGCCAGCAGCTTGGCGGGACAGGGGGTTTCACCCCTCCACTTT. Translated: CASSLAGQGVSPLHF.

Concerning this clone: A read error may account for a junction end that differs from germline. The chain recombines TRBV12-3 or TRBV12-4 with TRBJ2-2; tentatively, D is TRBD1 (5 bases). This CDR3 contains 13 residues. CDR3 in amino acids: CASSRQNTWELFF. The CDR3 DNA follows: TGTGCCAGCAGCCGACAGAACACCTGGGAGCTGTTTTTT.

This clone appeared a few times. V and J are TRBV7-2 and TRBJ2-1, with D maybe TRBD2 (6 bases). V shed 2 bases and J shed 6 bases, with 14 bases lying between them. CDR3 length: 15 amino acids. Germline V gene sequence: CDR1 SGHTA, CDR2 FQGNSA. CDR3 amino acids: CASSLSGGVFNEQFF. The CDR3 DNA is TGTGCCAGCAGCTTATCCGGGGGAGTCTTCAATGAGCAGTTCTTC. The complete variable domain, with remaining parts taken from reference TRBV7-2 and TRBJ2-1, reads GAGVSQSPSNKVTEKGKDVELRCDPISGHTALYWYRQSLGQGLEFLIYFQGNSAPDKSGLPSDRFSAERTGGSVSTLTIQRTQQEDSAVYLCASSLSGGVFNEQFFGPGTRLTVL.

J is TRBJ1-6 and V is TRBV5-6; 9 bases align to TRBD1. The CDR3 runs 14 residues. Germline lookup yields CDR1 SGHDT and CDR2 YYEEEE. J lost 10 bases, V lost 4 bases, and 6 bases had no gene match. CDR3 residues: CASSPTGGGSPLHF. CDR3 DNA: TGTGCCAGCAGCCCGACAGGGGGAGGATCACCCCTCCACTTT.

The genes are TRBV19 and TRBJ1-2, with D possibly being TRBD1 (5 bases). V lost 2 bases and J 0 bases, leaving 10 bases between the germline ends. Germline assignment: CDR1 LNHDA and CDR2 SQIVND (reference sequence). The CDR3 runs to 15 residues. The CDR3 bases are TGTGCCAGTAGTATAAAAGGGGCTCCTAACTATGGCTACACCTTC. Translation: CASSIKGAPNYGYTF.

J is TRBJ1-1 and V is TRBV19, with 7 bases aligning to TRBD1. The CDR3 sequence is 14 residues long. V gave up 5 bases and J gave up 4 bases; unmatched junction bases: 7. Germline loops: CDR1 LNHDA, CDR2 SQIVND (reference sequence). The CDR3 reads CASSGRQGGTEAFF. The CDR3 DNA is TGTGCCAGTAGTGGCCGACAGGGCGGCACTGAAGCTTTCTTT.

This sequence joins TRBV19 and TRBJ1-6; tentative D call: TRBD1 (5 bases). Germline CDR1 LNHDA, CDR2 SQIVND (reference sequence). The CDR3 covers 14 residues. With 7 bases removed from V and 9 bases from J, the gap between germline ends came to 16 bases. The CDR3 spells CASTLGRESSPLHF. For the CDR3, the DNA is TGTGCCAGTACCCTGGGCAGGGAAAGTTCACCCCTCCACTTT.

The chain has TRBV27 and TRBJ2-6; a weak D match, TRBD1 (6 bases). There are 18 residues in the CDR3. Trimming cost V 3 bases and J 0 bases, with 15 bases left between them. CDR1 is MNHEY and CDR2 is SMNVEV in the germline V gene (reference sequence). The CDR3 spells CASSFLPGHSSGANVLTF. The CDR3 coding sequence is TGTGCCAGCAGTTTCCTCCCGGGACATTCCTCTGGGGCCAACGTCCTGACTTTC. Filled out from reference TRBV27 and TRBJ2-6, the complete variable domain reads EAQVTQNPRYLITVTGKKLTVTCSQNMNHEYMSWYRQDPGLGLRQIYYSMNVEVTDKGDVPEGYKVSRKEKRNFPLILESPSPNQTSLYFCASSFLPGHSSGANVLTFGAGSRLTVL.

The rearrangement joins TRBV29-1 to TRBJ2-7; D may be TRBD2 (6 bases). The CDR3 runs 14 residues. In germline, CDR1 is SQVTM, CDR2 ANQGSEA. V was trimmed by 2 bases and J by 7 bases, leaving 18 bases between them. The CDR3 sequence: CSVEWRGAAREQYF. Written as DNA, the CDR3 is TGCAGCGTTGAATGGCGGGGCGCCGCGCGGGAGCAGTACTTC.

The V gene is TRBV7-2, the J gene TRBJ2-7; tentatively, D is TRBD1 (5 bases). Trimming cost V 4 bases and J 0 bases, with 10 bases left between them. The CDR3 loop spans 14 amino acids. CDR1 is SGHTA, CDR2 FQGNSA, per germline. The chain's CDR3 is CASSYQGYSYEQYF. CDR3 DNA: TGTGCCAGCAGCTATCAGGGCTACTCCTACGAGCAGTACTTC.

J is TRBJ2-3 and V is TRBV6-4, with 9 bases lining up with TRBD1. The CDR3 consists of 17 residues. V gave up 5 bases and J gave up 5 bases; unmatched junction bases: 14. The germline gives CDR1 MRHNA, CDR2 SNTAGT. CDR3 in DNA: TGTGCCAGCAGTCCGGAAGCCCCGGGACAGGGAAGAGATACGCAGTATTTT. Its protein product is CASSPEAPGQGRDTQYF.

The chain links TRBV19 to TRBJ1-5; TRBD1 agrees at 9 bases. Germline CDR1 and CDR2: LNHDA and SQIVND (reference sequence). V trimming: 3 bases; J trimming: 4 bases; junction bases outside the gene matches: 4. CDR3 length equals 15 residues. The CDR3 region is CASSIDGQGNQPQHF. CDR3 bases: TGTGCCAGTAGTATCGACGGACAGGGGAATCAGCCCCAGCATTTT.